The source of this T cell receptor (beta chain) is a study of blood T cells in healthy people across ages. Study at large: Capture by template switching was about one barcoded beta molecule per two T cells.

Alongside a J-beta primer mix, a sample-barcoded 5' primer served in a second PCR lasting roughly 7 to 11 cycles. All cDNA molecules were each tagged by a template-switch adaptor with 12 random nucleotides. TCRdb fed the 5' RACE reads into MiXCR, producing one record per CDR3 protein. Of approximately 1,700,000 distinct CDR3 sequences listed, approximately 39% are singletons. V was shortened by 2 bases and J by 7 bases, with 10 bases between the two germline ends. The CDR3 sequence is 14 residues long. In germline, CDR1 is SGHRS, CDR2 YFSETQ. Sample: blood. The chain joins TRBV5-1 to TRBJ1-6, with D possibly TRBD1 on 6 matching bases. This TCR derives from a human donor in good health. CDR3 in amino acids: CASSLGQKNSPLHF. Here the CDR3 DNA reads TGCGCCAGCAGCTTAGGACAGAAGAATTCACCCCTCCACTTT.